This paragraph reports one T cell receptor (beta chain). The target antigen is unknown. The CDR3 runs to 13 residues. The germline V gene encodes CDR1 SGHDN and CDR2 FVKESK. The source of the sample is a study of T cell clusters in autoimmune cytopenias. Multiplex touch-down PCR amplified TRB using TRB-A and TRB-B pools in one tube. TCRdb reprocessed the multiplex PCR reads, keeping one entry per CDR3 protein, no DNA. The table for this sample gives about 4,300 distinct CDR3 sequences. Study-wide results and limits: Compared with active autoimmune hepatitis patients, healthy donors showed roughly 3-fold more exclusive TRB clusters. Functional roles of the in silico T cell clusters still await experimental validation.

TRB was amplified from 250 ng of peripheral blood genomic DNA per sample. The receptor's source is a human donor with an autoimmune cytopenia or autoimmune hepatitis (not recorded which). What was sequenced was peripheral blood. This chain links TRBV14 with TRBJ2-1. CDR3 sequence reads: CASSQEGINEQFF.